This TCR beta chain was captured in a study of CXCR3-negative and CXCR3-positive naive CD8 T cells. Study-level points and caveats: High diversity, comparable across both naive subsets, contrasted with much lower diversity in memory CD8+ cells. Expression of CXCR3 was partially reduced after cryopreservation, and fresh PBMCs were used in most assays. More hydrophobic TRB CDR3s were found in CXCR3-positive naive cells than in CXCR3-negative naive cells.

Via 5' RACE with UMI labels, TRB cDNA libraries were prepared. Following a re-call of the 5' RACE reads, TCRdb has one entry per CDR3 protein and lacks DNA. This table holds approximately 83,000 distinct CDR3 sequences. Note on this clonotype: The antigen is unknown.

Germline V gene lookup returns CDR1 LNHNV and CDR2 YYDKDF (reference sequence). This CDR3 has 14 amino acids. Sequenced input: naive CXCR3- CD8+ T cells from blood. The sample's subset: CD45RO-CCR7+CD27+CD95- naive CD8+ T cells lacking CXCR3 (TNR3-). The chain joins TRBV15 to TRBJ2-7; the D call from TCRdb, TRBD1, cannot be confirmed without DNA. This receptor was identified in a human donor in good health. Some clones in this sample may be carry-over from other donors' samples. The CDR3 sequence: CATSGSGRHYEQYF.